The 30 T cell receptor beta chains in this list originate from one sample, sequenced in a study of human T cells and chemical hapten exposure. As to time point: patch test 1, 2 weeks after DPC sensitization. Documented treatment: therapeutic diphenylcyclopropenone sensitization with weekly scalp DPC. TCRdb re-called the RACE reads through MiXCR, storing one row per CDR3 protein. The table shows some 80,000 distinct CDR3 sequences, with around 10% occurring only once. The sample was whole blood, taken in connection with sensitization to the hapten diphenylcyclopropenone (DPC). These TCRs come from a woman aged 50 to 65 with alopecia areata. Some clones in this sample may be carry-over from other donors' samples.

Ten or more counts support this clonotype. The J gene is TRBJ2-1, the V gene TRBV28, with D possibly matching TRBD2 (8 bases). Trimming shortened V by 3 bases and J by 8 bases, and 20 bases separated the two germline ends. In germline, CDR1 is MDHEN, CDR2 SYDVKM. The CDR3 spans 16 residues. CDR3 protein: CASSFGTASGSHEQFF. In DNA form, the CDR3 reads TGTGCCAGCAGTTTCGGGACAGCCAGCGGGAGCCATGAGCAGTTCTTC.

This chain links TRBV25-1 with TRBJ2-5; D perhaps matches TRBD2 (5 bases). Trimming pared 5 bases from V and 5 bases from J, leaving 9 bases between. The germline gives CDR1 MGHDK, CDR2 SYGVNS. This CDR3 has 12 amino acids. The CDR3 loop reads CASSLGAETQYF. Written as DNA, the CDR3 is TGTGCCAGCAGTTTGGGAGCGGAGACCCAGTACTTC.

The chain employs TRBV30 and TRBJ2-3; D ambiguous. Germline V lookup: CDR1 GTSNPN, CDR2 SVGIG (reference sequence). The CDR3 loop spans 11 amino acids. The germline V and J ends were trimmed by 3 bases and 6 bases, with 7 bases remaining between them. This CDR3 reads CAWRSGDTQYF. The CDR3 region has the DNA TGTGCCTGGAGGTCTGGGGATACGCAGTATTTT.

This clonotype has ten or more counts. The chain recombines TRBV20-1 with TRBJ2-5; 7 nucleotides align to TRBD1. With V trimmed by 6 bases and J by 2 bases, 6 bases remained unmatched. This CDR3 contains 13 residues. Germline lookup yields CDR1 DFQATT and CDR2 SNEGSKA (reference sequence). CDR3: CSAQGDLQETQYF. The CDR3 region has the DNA TGCAGTGCGCAGGGGGATTTACAAGAGACCCAGTACTTC.

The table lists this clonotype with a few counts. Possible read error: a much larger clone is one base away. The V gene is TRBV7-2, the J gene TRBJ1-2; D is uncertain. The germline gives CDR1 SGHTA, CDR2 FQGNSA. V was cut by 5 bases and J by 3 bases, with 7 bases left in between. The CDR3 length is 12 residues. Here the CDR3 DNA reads TGTACCAGCAGCCCCCACTACTATGGCTACACCTTC. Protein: CTSSPHYYGYTF.

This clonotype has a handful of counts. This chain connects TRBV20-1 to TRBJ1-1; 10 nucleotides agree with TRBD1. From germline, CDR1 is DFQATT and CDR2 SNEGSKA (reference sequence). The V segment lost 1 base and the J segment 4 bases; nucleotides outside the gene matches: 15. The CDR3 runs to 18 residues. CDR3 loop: CSARAIPGQGSLGTEAFF. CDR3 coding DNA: TGCAGTGCTAGAGCCATACCGGGACAGGGGAGTCTTGGCACTGAAGCTTTCTTT.

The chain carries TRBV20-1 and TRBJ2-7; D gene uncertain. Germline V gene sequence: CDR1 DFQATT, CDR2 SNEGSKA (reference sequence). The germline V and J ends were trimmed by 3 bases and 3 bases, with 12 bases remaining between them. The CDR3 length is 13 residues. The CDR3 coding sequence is TGCAGTGCTAGGGGAAACTTTATCTACGAGCAGTACTTC. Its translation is CSARGNFIYEQYF.

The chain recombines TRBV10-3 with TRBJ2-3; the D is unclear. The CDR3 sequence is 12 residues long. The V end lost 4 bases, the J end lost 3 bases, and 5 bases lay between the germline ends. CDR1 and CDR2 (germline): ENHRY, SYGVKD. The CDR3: CAISGGTDTQYF. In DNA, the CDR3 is TGTGCCATCAGTGGGGGAACAGATACGCAGTATTTT.

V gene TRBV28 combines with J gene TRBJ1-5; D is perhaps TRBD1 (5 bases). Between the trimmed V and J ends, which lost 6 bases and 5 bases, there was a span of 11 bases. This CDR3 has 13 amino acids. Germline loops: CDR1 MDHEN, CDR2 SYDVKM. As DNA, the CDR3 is TGTGCCAGCAGAGGGACGGTCTATCAGCCCCAGCATTTT. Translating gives CASRGTVYQPQHF.

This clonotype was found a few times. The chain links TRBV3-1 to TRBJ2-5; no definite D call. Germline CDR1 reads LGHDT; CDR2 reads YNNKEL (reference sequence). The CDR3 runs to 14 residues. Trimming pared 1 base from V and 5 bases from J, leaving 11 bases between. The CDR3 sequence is CASSQVSGGETQYF. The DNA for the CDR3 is TGTGCCAGCAGCCAAGTTTCCGGTGGGGAGACCCAGTACTTC.

The CDR3 region has the DNA TGTGCCAGCAGCCCCGCGGGGAGGGGAGGAAACACCATATATTTT. Translating it yields CASSPAGRGGNTIYF. The chain couples TRBV6-6 to TRBJ1-3; possibly TRBD1 for D (5 bases). From germline, CDR1 is MNHNY and CDR2 SVGAGI (reference sequence). CDR3 length equals 15 residues. Trimming took off 6 bases at V and 4 bases at J, with 16 bases between the two ends.

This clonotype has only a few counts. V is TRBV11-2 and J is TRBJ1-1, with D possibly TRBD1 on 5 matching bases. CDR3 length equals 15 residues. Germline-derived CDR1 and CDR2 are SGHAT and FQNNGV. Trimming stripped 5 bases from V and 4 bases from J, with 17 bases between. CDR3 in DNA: TGTGCCAGCAGCAATCCGCCCTCGGGGGTCACTGAAGCTTTCTTT. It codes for CASSNPPSGVTEAFF.

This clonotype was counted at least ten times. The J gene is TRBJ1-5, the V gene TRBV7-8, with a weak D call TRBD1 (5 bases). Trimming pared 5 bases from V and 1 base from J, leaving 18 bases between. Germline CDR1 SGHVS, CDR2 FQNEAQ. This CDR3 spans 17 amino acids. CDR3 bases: TGTGCCAGCAGCCAGGGCGATCGTATTGGGAGCAATCAGCCCCAGCATTTT. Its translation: CASSQGDRIGSNQPQHF.

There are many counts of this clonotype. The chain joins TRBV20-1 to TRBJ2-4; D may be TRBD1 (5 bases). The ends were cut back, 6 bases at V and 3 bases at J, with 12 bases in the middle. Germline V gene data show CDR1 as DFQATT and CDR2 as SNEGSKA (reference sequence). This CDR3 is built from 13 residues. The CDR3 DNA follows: TGCAGTGCCGCGACAGTGGGCAAAAACATTCAGTACTTC. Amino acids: CSAATVGKNIQYF.

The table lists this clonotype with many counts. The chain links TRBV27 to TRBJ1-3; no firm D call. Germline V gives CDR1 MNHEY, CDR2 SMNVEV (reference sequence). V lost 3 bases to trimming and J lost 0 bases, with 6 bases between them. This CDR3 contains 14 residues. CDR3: CASSLAASGNTIYF. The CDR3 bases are TGTGCCAGCAGTTTGGCAGCCTCTGGAAACACCATATATTTT.

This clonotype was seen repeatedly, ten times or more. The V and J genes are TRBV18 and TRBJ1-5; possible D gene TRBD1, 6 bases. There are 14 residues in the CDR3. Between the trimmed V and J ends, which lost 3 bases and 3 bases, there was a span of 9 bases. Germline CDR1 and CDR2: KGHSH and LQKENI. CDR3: CASSPGQPNQPQHF. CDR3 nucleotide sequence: TGTGCCAGCTCACCCGGACAGCCCAATCAGCCCCAGCATTTT.

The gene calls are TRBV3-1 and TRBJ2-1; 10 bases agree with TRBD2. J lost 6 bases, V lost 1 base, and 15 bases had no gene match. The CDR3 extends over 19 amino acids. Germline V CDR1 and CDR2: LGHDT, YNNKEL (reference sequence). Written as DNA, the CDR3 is TGTGCCAGCAGCCAAGTGTATACTAGCGGGACCCTTAATTCCAATGAGCAGTTCTTC. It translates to CASSQVYTSGTLNSNEQFF.

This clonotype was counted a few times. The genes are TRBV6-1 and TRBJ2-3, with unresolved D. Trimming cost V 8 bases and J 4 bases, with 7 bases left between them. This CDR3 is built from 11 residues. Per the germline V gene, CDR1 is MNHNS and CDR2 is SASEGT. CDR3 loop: CASGEADTQYF. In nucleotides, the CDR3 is TGTGCCAGCGGGGAAGCAGATACGCAGTATTTT.

The chain's CDR3 is CSATPTVYDNYGYTF. For the CDR3, the DNA is TGCAGTGCTACCCCGACAGTTTACGACAACTATGGCTACACCTTC. J is TRBJ1-2 and V is TRBV20-1; a weak D match, TRBD1 (5 bases). The CDR3 runs to 15 residues. CDR1 DFQATT and CDR2 SNEGSKA come from the germline V gene (reference sequence). Trimming took off 4 bases at V and 2 bases at J, with 17 bases between the two ends.

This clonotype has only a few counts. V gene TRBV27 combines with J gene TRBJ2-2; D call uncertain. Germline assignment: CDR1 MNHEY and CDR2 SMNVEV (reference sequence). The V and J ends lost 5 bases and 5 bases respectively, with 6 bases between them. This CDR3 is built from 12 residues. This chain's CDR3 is CASSPLTGELFF. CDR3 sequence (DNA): TGTGCCAGCAGTCCTCTGACCGGGGAGCTGTTTTTT.

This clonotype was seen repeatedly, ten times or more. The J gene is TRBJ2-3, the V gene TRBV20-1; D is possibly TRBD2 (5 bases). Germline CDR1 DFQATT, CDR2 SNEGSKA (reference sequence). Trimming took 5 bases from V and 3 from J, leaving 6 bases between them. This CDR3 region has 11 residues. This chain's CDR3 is CSAGETDTQYF. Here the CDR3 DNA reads TGCAGTGCTGGGGAGACAGATACGCAGTATTTT.

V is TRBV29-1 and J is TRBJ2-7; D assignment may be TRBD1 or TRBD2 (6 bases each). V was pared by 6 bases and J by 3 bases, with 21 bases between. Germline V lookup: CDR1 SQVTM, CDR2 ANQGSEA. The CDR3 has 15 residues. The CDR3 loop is CSVGEGGARVYEQYF. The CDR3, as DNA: TGCAGCGTGGGCGAGGGGGGTGCCAGGGTCTACGAGCAGTACTTC.

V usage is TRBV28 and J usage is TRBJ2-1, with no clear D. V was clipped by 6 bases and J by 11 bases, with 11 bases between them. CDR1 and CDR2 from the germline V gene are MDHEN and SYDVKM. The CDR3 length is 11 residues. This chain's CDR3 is CASSASRKQFF. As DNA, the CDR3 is TGTGCCAGCAGCGCTAGTAGAAAGCAGTTCTTC.

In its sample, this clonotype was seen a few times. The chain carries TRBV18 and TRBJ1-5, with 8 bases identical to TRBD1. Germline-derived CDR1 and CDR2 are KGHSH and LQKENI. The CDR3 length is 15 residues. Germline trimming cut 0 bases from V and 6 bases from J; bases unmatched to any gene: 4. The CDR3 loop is CASSPPRQGSQPQHF. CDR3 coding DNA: TGTGCCAGCTCACCACCCCGACAGGGGAGTCAGCCCCAGCATTTT.

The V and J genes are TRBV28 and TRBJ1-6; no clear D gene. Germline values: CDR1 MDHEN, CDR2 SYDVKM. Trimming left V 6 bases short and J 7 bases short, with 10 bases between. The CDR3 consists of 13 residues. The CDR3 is CASSPPLNSPLHF. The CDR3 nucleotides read TGTGCCAGCAGCCCTCCTCTGAATTCACCCCTCCACTTT.

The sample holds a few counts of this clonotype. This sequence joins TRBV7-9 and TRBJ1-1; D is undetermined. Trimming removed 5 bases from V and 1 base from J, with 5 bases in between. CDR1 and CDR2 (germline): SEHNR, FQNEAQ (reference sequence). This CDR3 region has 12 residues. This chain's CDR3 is CASSRQNTEAFF. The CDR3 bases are TGTGCCAGCAGCCGACAGAACACTGAAGCTTTCTTT.

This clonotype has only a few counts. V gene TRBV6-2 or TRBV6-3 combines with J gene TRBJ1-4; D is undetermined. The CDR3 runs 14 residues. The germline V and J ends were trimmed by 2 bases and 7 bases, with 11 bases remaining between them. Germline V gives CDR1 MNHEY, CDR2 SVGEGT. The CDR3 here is CASSYPGGSEKLFF. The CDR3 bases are TGTGCCAGCAGTTACCCTGGAGGGAGTGAAAAACTGTTTTTT.

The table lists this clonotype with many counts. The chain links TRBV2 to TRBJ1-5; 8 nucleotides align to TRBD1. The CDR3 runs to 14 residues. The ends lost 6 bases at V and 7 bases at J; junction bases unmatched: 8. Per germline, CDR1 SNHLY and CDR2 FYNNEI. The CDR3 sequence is CASRVDRGGQPQHF. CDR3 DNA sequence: TGTGCCAGCAGAGTTGACAGGGGTGGGCAGCCCCAGCATTTT.

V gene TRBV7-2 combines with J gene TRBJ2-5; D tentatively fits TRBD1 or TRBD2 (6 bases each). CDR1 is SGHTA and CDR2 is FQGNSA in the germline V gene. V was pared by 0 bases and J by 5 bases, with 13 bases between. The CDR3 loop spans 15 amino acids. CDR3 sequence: CASSLAGGLGETQYF. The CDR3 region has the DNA TGTGCCAGCAGCTTAGCTGGGGGGCTTGGGGAGACCCAGTACTTC.

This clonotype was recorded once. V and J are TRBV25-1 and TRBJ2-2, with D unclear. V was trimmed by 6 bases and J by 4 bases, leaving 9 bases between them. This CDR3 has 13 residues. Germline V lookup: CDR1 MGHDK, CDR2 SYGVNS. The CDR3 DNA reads TGTGCCAGCAGACAAGACCCCACCGGGGAGCTGTTTTTT. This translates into CASRQDPTGELFF.